A selection of T cell receptor beta chains follows, all from one sample in a study of radiotherapy plus CTLA-4 blockade in lung cancer. Sequencing was performed with immunoSEQ multiplex PCR; in TCRdb, only in-frame clones are kept and a portion is missing. The sample includes 90,000 to 130,000 clones, 81% seen only once; the top ten take 3% to 4%. The sequencing used peripheral blood, collected from a patient treated with radiotherapy plus ipilimumab. Every receptor here comes from a human donor with non-small cell lung cancer that progressed on radiotherapy plus ipilimumab. Some clones in this sample may be carry-over from other donors' samples. Each CDR3 is given with its conserved first and last residue. D genes are given only for firm matches. A clone size is listed for some rows: how often the clone was seen (once, few, many), or a class if it is expanded.

D gene,clone size,J gene,V gene,CDR3 DNA,CDR3 protein
TRBD1,NA,TRBJ1-4,TRBV4-1,TGCGCCAGCAGCCGGAGGACAGGGGGCAGGAGTGATGAAAAACTGTTTTTT,CASSRRTGGRSDEKLFF
NA,NA,TRBJ1-4,TRBV19,TGTGCCAGTAGCCGGGAGGCAACTAATGAAAAACTGTTTTTT,CASSREATNEKLFF
TRBD2,NA,TRBJ2-2,TRBV4-3,TGCGCCAGCAGCCCTTTAGCGGGGCAGAACACCGGGGAGCTGTTTTTT,CASSPLAGQNTGELFF
NA,few,TRBJ1-6,TRBV6-6,TGTGCCAGCACCCCGCTCCAGGGACTCTCTTCATCACCCCTCCACTTT,CASTPLQGLSSSPLHF
NA,NA,TRBJ1-2,TRBV29-1,TGCAGCGTTGAAAGCACGGCGCCTACGTTAGTGGGGCAGGACTATGGCTACACCTTC,CSVESTAPTLVGQDYGYTF
TRBD2,NA,TRBJ2-5,TRBV30,TGTGCCTGGGGCTCTAGCGGGGGGGCTCGGACCCAGTACTTC,CAWGSSGGARTQYF
TRBD1,NA,TRBJ1-5,TRBV6-1,TGTGCCAGCGTACAGGGGGCGAGCAATCAGCCCCAGCATTTT,CASVQGASNQPQHF
NA,NA,TRBJ1-2,TRBV7-3,TGTGCCAGCAGCTTAACCGGGGTTGAGGACTATGGCTACACCTTC,CASSLTGVEDYGYTF
TRBD1,NA,TRBJ1-5,TRBV9,TGTGCCAGCAGCGTTGGTCCCGGGACAGGGGGCGCGGTGGGACAGCCCCAGCATTTT,CASSVGPGTGGAVGQPQHF
NA,NA,TRBJ1-4,TRBV5-1,TGCGCCAGCAGCCCGGAGGGCCGGGGGGCTGAAAAACTGTTTTTT,CASSPEGRGAEKLFF
NA,NA,TRBJ1-1,TRBV2,TGTGCCAGCAGGGGGGTTTTGGGTACTGAAGCTTTCTTT,CASRGVLGTEAFF
NA,NA,TRBJ1-1,TRBV19,TGTGCTTGTAGTTGGCAGGGGACGGTTGCGAACACTGAAGCTTTCTTT,CACSWQGTVANTEAFF
NA,NA,TRBJ2-7,TRBV5-1,TGCGCCAGCAGCTCGGGCGAAGGGGGGGTCGAGCAGTACTTC,CASSSGEGGVEQYF
NA,NA,TRBJ1-1,TRBV2,TGTGCCAGCACCCGGGACTCGGGAACTGAAGCTTTCTTT,CASTRDSGTEAFF
NA,NA,TRBJ1-2,TRBV28,TGTGCCAGCAGTCCGACCCCAGACAGTTATAACTATGGCTACACCTTC,CASSPTPDSYNYGYTF
NA,few,TRBJ1-2,TRBV6-1,TGTGCCAGCAGTGAGGGGATTAACTATGGCTACACCTTC,CASSEGINYGYTF
TRBD1,NA,TRBJ2-7,TRBV29-1,TGCAGCGTCATTGGACAGGGTGGATCCGAGCAGTACTTC,CSVIGQGGSEQYF
NA,NA,TRBJ2-3,TRBV6-5,TGTGCCAGCAGTTGGGTAACGGACAGAGGCACAGATACGCAGTATTTT,CASSWVTDRGTDTQYF
NA,few,TRBJ1-1,TRBV2,TGTGCCAGCAGTGAACAGGTGAACACTGAAGCTTTCTTT,CASSEQVNTEAFF
NA,NA,TRBJ1-2,TRBV5-1,TGCGCCAGCAGCCTGACAGCTAACTATGGCTACACCTTC,CASSLTANYGYTF
TRBD2,NA,TRBJ2-3,TRBV9,TGTGCCAGCAGCGCCGGCGGGGGGGCCCTTTTTACAGATACGCAGTATTTT,CASSAGGGALFTDTQYF
TRBD2,few,TRBJ2-7,TRBV7-2,TGTGCCAGCAGCTTAAGGGCTAGCGGGGGGGCTCTGGACGAGCAGTACTTC,CASSLRASGGALDEQYF